The source of this T cell receptor (beta chain) is a study of glioma-infiltrating T cells. General study results and limits: Tissue and blood shared very few CDR3 sequences. Gliomas, especially low-grade, showed above-expected tissue-blood divergence; non-neoplastic patients showed below.

The V gene end was trimmed by 7 bases and the J gene end by 1 base; junction bases not matched to a gene: 6. CDR3 size: 14 residues. This clonotype was seen at least ten times. The antigen is undetermined. Amplification of TCR alpha and beta CDR3 regions from RNA used iRepertoire nested multiplex PCR. For one-step reverse transcription and amplification, 100-400 ng of tissue mRNA or PBMC total RNA was used. TCRdb reanalysed the multiplex PCR reads using MiXCR and keeps one entry per CDR3 protein. The sample carries about 110,000 distinct CDR3 sequences, approximately 26% recorded once. This chain connects TRBV12-3 or TRBV12-4 to TRBJ1-1; 7 bases line up with TRBD1. The specimen was glioma tissue, nonneoplastic brain tissue, or PBMCs (not recorded which). The TCR originated in a human donor with low-grade glioma or glioblastoma, undergoing nonglioma brain surgery, or in good health (not recorded which). In DNA, the CDR3 is TGTGCCAGCAAAAATCGGGACAGGAACACTGAAGCTTTCTTT. Translated: CASKNRDRNTEAFF.